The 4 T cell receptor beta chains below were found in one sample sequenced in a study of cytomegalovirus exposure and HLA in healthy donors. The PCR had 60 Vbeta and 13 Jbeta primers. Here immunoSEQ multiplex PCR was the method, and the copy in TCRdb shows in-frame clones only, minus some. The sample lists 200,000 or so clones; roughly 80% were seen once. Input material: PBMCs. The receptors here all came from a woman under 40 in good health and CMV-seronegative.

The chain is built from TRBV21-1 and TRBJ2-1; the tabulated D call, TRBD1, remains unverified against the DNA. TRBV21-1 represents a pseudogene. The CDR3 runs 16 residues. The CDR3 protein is CARSKSGTGYYNEQFF. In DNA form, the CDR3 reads TGTGCCAGGTCCAAGTCCGGGACAGGGTACTACAATGAGCAGTTCTTC.

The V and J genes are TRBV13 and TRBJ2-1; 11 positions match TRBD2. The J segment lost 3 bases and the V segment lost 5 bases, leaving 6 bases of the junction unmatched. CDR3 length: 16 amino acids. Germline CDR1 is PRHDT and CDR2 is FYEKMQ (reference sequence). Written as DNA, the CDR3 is TGTGCCAGCAGCCCGGTACTAGCGGGAGTCTACAATGAGCAGTTCTTC. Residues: CASSPVLAGVYNEQFF.

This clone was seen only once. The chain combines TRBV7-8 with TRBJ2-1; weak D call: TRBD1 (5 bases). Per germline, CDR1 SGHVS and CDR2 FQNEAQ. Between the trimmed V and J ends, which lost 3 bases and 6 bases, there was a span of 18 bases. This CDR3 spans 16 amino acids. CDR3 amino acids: CASSFPAARGLNEQFF. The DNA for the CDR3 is TGTGCCAGCAGCTTTCCCGCGGCTAGGGGCCTCAATGAGCAGTTCTTC.

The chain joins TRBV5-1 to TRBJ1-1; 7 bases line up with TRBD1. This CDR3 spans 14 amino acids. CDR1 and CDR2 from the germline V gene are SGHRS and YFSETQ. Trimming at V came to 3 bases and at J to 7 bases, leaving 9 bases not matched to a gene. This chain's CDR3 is CASSSSGGVSEAFF. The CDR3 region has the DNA TGCGCCAGCAGCTCGTCAGGGGGAGTTAGTGAAGCTTTCTTT.